These T cell receptor beta chains were read from a single sample in a study of human T cells and chemical hapten exposure. A single record per CDR3 protein comes from TCRdb applying MiXCR to the RACE reads. The sample consists of some 330,000 distinct CDR3 sequences, 5.5% of them appearing once. The sample in question was whole blood, obtained in connection with sensitization to the hapten diphenylcyclopropenone (DPC). Receptors were obtained from a woman in her late teens or twenties with alopecia areata. Some clones in this sample may be carry-over from other donors' samples. Each CDR3 is given with its conserved first and last residue. A D gene is named only where the DNA matches it firmly. Clone size appears in some rows only: once, few, many, or a class for an expanded clone.

d_call j_call clone_size v_call cdr3_aa cdr3_nt
. TRBJ1-3 few TRBV2 CASENGGGIADTIYF TGTGCCAGCGAGAACGGAGGGGGGATCGCGGACACCATATATTTT
TRBD2 TRBJ2-3 . TRBV4-3 CASNDGGTSTDTQYF TGCGCCAGCAATGACGGGGGGACTAGCACAGATACGCAGTATTTT
. TRBJ2-3 few TRBV6-2/TRBV6-3 CASSYRGDFADTQYF TGTGCCAGCAGTTACCGCGGGGATTTCGCAGATACGCAGTATTTT
. TRBJ1-1 . TRBV7-3 CASSPDGTLNTEAFF TGTGCCAGCAGCCCCGACGGAACCCTGAACACTGAAGCTTTCTTT
TRBD1 TRBJ1-1 . TRBV7-2 CASSPLDRRMNTEAFF TGTGCCAGCAGCCCACTGGACAGGAGAATGAACACTGAAGCTTTCTTT
TRBD1 TRBJ1-5 many TRBV2 CASSEEETGNQPQHF TGTGCCAGCAGTGAAGAGGAGACAGGGAATCAGCCCCAGCATTTT
. TRBJ1-3 many TRBV12-3/TRBV12-4 CASSHLTVSGNTIYF TGTGCCAGCAGTCACCTGACGGTCTCTGGAAACACCATATATTTT
. TRBJ2-7 many TRBV9 CASSVAPGLGTYEQYF TGTGCCAGCAGCGTAGCTCCCGGACTGGGGACCTACGAGCAGTACTTC
. TRBJ1-3 . TRBV20-1 CSASRRAGNTIYF TGCAGTGCTTCCCGAAGGGCTGGAAACACCATATATTTT
TRBD2 TRBJ2-3 few TRBV27 CASSPVTSGDNTWDTQYF TGTGCCAGCAGTCCCGTGACTAGCGGGGATAACACCTGGGATACGCAGTATTTT
. TRBJ2-1 many TRBV19 CASSSDHRNEQFF TGTGCCAGTAGTTCCGATCACCGCAATGAGCAGTTCTTC
TRBD2 TRBJ2-1 many TRBV12-3/TRBV12-4 CASSSPSGQSSYNEQFF TGTGCCAGCAGTTCTCCTAGCGGGCAGAGCTCCTACAATGAGCAGTTCTTC
. TRBJ2-3 . TRBV3-1 CASSQEGLAYTDTQYF TGTGCCAGCAGCCAAGAGGGTCTGGCTTACACAGATACGCAGTATTTT
. TRBJ1-1 few TRBV12-3/TRBV12-4 CASSYFQSPNTEAFF TGTGCCAGCAGTTATTTCCAGAGCCCGAACACTGAAGCTTTCTTT
. TRBJ1-1 few TRBV2 CASRDSEAFF TGTGCCAGCAGGGATTCTGAAGCTTTCTTT
TRBD2 TRBJ2-7 . TRBV14 CASSPRFAGGEQYF TGTGCCAGCAGCCCTCGTTTCGCGGGGGGCGAGCAGTACTTC
TRBD2 TRBJ2-7 . TRBV20-1 CSVSVLAGVEQYF TGCAGTGTCTCCGTGCTAGCGGGGGTGGAGCAGTACTTC
TRBD1 TRBJ1-4 . TRBV12-3/TRBV12-4 CASSGTGRGKLFF TGTGCCAGCAGTGGGACAGGAAGGGGTAAACTGTTTTTT
. TRBJ1-6 once TRBV13 CASSRQANVGSPLHF TGTGCCAGCAGCCGACAGGCGAATGTGGGTTCACCCCTCCACTTT
. TRBJ2-3 . TRBV29-1 CSVEGRETSDTQYF TGCAGCGTTGAGGGCAGGGAGACATCAGATACGCAGTATTTT
. TRBJ1-3 many TRBV7-3 CASSLERGNTIYF TGTGCCAGCAGCTTGGAGAGAGGAAACACCATATATTTT
TRBD1 TRBJ1-1 many TRBV12-3/TRBV12-4 CASRKQGARVSEAFF TGTGCCAGCAGAAAACAGGGGGCGCGTGTTTCTGAAGCTTTCTTT
TRBD1 TRBJ2-5 . TRBV10-3 CAISERGGRRGVETQYF TGTGCCATCAGTGAACGAGGGGGCAGAAGGGGCGTAGAGACCCAGTACTTC
. TRBJ1-6 many TRBV4-2 CASSQGSENSPLHF TGTGCCAGCAGCCAAGGTTCAGAGAATTCACCCCTCCACTTT
TRBD1 TRBJ2-7 many TRBV29-1 CSVDGQGDYEQYF TGCAGCGTTGATGGACAGGGCGACTACGAGCAGTACTTC
TRBD2 TRBJ2-1 . TRBV7-8 CASSLRGGVSSSNEQFF TGTGCCAGCAGCTTACGCGGGGGGGTCTCTTCTAGCAATGAGCAGTTCTTC
. TRBJ1-6 . TRBV28 CASNGERGNSPLHF TGTGCCAGCAATGGGGAACGGGGGAATTCACCCCTCCACTTT
TRBD2 TRBJ2-7 many TRBV2 CASSEELAGGPYEQYF TGTGCCAGCAGTGAAGAACTAGCGGGGGGTCCCTACGAGCAGTACTTC